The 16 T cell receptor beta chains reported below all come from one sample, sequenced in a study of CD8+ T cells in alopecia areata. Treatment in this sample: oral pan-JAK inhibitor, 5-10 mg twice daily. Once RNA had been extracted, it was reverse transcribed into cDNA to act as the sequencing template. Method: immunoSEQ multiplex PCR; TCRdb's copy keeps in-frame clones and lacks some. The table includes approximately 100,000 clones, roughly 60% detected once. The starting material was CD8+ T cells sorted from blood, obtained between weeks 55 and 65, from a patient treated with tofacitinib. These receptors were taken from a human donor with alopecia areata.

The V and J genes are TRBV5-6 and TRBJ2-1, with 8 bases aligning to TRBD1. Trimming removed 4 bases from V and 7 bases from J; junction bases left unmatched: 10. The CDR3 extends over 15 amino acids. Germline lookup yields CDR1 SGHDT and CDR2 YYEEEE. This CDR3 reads CASSNDRGNRNEQFF. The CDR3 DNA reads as TGTGCCAGCAGCAACGACAGGGGTAATAGGAATGAGCAGTTCTTC.

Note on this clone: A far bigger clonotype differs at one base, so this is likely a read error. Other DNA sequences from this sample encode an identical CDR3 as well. This chain's CDR3 is CATGTYGELFF. The DNA of the CDR3 is TGTGCCACCGGGACTTACGGAGAGCTGTTTTTT. This chain uses TRBV6-5 with TRBJ2-2; D is perhaps TRBD2 (6 bases). The CDR3 totals 11 residues. V shed 10 bases and J shed 11 bases, with 14 bases lying between them. Germline-derived CDR1 and CDR2 are MNHEY and SVGAGI.

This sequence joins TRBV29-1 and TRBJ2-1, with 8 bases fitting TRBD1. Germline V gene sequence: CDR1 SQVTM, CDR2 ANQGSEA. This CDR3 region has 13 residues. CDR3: CSGGRGQNNEQFF. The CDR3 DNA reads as TGCAGTGGGGGCAGGGGGCAGAACAATGAGCAGTTCTTC.

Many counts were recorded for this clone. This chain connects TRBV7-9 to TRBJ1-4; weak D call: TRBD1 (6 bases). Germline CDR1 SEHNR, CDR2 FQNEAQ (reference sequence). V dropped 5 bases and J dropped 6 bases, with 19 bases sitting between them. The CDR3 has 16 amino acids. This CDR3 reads CASSRGPGVLDEKLFF. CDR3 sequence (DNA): TGTGCCAGCAGCCGCGGTCCAGGGGTTTTGGATGAAAAACTGTTTTTT.

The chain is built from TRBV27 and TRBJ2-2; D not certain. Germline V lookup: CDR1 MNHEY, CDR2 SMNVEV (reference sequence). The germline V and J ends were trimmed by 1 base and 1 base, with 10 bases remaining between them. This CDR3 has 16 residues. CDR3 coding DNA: TGTGCCAGCAGTTTATTCCCCCGACAGAACACCGGGGAGCTGTTTTTT. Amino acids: CASSLFPRQNTGELFF.

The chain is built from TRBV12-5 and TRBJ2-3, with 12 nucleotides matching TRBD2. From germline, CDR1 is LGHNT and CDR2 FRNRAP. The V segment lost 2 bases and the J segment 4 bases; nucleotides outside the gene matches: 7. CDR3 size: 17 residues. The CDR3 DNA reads TGTGCTAGTGGTTTGACAGCTAGCGGGGGGGCCCCAGATACGCAGTATTTT. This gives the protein CASGLTASGGAPDTQYF. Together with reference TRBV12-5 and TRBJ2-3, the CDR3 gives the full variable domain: DARVTQTPRHKVTEMGQEVTMRCQPILGHNTVFWYRQTMMQGLELLAYFRNRAPLDDSGMPKDRFSAEMPDATLATLKIQPSEPRDSAVYFCASGLTASGGAPDTQYFGPGTRLTVL.

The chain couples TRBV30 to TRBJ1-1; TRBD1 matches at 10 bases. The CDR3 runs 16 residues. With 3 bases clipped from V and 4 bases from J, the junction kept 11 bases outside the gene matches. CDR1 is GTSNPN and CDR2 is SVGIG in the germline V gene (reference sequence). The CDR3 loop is CAWSPGTGALGTEAFF. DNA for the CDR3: TGTGCCTGGAGCCCCGGGACAGGGGCTCTGGGCACTGAAGCTTTCTTT.

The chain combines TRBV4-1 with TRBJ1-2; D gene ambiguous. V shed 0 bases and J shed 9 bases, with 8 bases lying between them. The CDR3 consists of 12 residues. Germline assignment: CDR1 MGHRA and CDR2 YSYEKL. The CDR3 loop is CASSQDAHSYTF. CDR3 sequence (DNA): TGCGCCAGCAGCCAAGATGCACACAGCTACACCTTC.

This CDR3 is CASSMQVGTAFADTQYF. The CDR3 nucleotides are TGTGCCAGCAGCATGCAGGTTGGGACAGCCTTTGCAGATACGCAGTATTTT. The gene calls are TRBV7-9 and TRBJ2-3; 7 bases are a match to TRBD1. The trim removed 5 bases at V and 4 bases at J, leaving 15 bases unmatched. Germline CDR1 is SEHNR and CDR2 is FQNEAQ (reference sequence). This CDR3 has 17 amino acids.

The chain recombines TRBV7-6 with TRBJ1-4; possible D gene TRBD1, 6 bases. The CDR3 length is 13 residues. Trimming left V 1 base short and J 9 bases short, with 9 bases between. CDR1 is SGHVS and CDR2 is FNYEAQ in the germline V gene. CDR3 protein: CASSLGQAKKLFF. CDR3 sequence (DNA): TGTGCCAGCAGCTTAGGACAGGCCAAAAAACTGTTTTTT.

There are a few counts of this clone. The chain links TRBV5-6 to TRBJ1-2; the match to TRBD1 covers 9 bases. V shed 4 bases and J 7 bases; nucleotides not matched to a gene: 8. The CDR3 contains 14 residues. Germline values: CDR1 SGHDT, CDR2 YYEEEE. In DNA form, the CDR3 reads TGTGCCAGCAGCCCCGGACAGGGGCTTCGTGGCTACACCTTC. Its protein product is CASSPGQGLRGYTF.

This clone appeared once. The CDR3 is CASSEARPGGVQPQHF. For the CDR3, the DNA is TGTGCCAGCAGTGAAGCGCGCCCCGGGGGCGTGCAGCCCCAGCATTTT. The gene calls are TRBV6-1 and TRBJ1-5, with a tentative D call TRBD1 (6 bases). This CDR3 is 16 amino acids long. Germline V gene lookup returns CDR1 MNHNS and CDR2 SASEGT. Trimming took 0 bases from V and 7 from J, leaving 16 bases between them.

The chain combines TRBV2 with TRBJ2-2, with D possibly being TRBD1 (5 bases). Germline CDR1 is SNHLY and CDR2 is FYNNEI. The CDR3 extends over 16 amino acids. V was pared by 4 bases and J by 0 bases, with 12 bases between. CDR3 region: CASSVPQEPNTGELFF. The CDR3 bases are TGTGCCAGCAGTGTCCCACAGGAGCCGAACACCGGGGAGCTGTTTTTT. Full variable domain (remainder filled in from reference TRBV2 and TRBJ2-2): EPEVTQTPSHQVTQMGQEVILRCVPISNHLYFYWYRQILGQKVEFLVSFYNNEISEKSEIFDDQFSVERPDGSNFTLKIRSTKLEDSAMYFCASSVPQEPNTGELFFGEGSRLTVL.

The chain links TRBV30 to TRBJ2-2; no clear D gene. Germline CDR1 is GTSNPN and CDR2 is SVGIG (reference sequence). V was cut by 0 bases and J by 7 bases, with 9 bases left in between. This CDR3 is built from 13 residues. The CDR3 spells CAWSVARHGELFF. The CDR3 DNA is TGTGCCTGGAGTGTTGCCAGGCACGGGGAGCTGTTTTTT.

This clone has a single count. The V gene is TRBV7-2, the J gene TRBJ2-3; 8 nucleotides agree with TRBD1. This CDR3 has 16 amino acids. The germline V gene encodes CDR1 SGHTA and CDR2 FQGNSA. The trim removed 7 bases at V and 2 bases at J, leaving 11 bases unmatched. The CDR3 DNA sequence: TGTGCCAGCATTCCCTTGTGGGACAGGATCACAGATACGCAGTATTTT. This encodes CASIPLWDRITDTQYF.

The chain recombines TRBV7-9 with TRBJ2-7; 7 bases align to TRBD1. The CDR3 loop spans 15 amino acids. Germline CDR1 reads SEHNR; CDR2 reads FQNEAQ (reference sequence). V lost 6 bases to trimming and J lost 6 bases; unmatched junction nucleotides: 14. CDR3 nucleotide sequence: TGTGCCAGCAGACTCCGGGACAGTGACCCCTCCGAGCAGTACTTC. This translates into CASRLRDSDPSEQYF.